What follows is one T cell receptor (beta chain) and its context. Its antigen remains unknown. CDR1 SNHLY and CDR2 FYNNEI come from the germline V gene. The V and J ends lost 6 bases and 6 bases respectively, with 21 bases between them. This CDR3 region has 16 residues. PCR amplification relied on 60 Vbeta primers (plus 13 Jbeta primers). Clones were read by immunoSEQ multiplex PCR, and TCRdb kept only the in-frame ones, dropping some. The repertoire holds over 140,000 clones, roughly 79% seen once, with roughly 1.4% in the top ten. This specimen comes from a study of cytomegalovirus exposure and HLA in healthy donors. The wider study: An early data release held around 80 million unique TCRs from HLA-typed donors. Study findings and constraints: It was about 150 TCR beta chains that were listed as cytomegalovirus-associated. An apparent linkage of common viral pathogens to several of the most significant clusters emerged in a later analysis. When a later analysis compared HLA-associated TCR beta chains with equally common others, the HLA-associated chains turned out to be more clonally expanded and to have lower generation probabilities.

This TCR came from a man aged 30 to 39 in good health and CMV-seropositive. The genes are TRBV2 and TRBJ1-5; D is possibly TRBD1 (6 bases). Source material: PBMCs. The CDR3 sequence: CASSDLGRTVGQPQHF. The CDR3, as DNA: TGTGCCAGCAGCGACCTAGGTCGGACAGTAGGTCAGCCCCAGCATTTT.